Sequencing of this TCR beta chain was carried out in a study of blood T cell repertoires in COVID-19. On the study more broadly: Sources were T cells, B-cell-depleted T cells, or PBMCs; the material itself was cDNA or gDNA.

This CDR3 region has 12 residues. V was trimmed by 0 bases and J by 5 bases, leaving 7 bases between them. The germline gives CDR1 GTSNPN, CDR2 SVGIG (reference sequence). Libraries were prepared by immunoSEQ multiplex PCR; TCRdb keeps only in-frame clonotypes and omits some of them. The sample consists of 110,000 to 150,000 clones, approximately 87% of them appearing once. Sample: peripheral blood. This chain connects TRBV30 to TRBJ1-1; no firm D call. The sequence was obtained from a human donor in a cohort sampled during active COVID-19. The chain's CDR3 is CAWSVGRTEAFF. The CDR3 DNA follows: TGTGCCTGGAGTGTTGGGAGGACTGAAGCTTTCTTT. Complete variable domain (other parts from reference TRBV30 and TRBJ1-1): SQTIHQWPATLVQPVGSPLSLECTVEGTSNPNLYWYRQAAGRGLQLLFYSVGIGQISSEVPQNLSASRPQDRQFILSSKKLLLSDSGFYLCAWSVGRTEAFFGQGTRLTVV.